The clone carrying this T cell receptor (beta chain) was seen at least ten times. The antigen remains undetermined. The lymph nodes were axillary draining lymph nodes from breast cancer patients. V shed 7 bases and J shed 6 bases, with 9 bases lying between them. The CDR3 consists of 12 residues. Per the germline V gene, CDR1 is MNHEY and CDR2 is SVGEGT. The entry originates in a study of breast tumors, draining lymph nodes, adjacent tissues. Study-level points and caveats: Most tumor T cells seemingly derive from lymph node, then expand in tumor.

One entry per CDR3 protein results from TCRdb running MiXCR on the multiplex PCR reads. The sample consists of roughly 80,000 distinct CDR3 sequences, about 20% of them appearing once. The sequence was obtained from a female donor with breast cancer. Some clones in this sample may be carry-over from other donors' samples. Specimen: axillary lymph node tissue. The chain recombines TRBV6-2 or TRBV6-3 with TRBJ2-2, with TRBD2 as a possible D gene (5 bases). This CDR3 reads CASIEGPGELFF. CDR3 DNA: TGTGCCAGCATCGAGGGCCCCGGGGAGCTGTTTTTT.